The clone carrying this T cell receptor (beta chain) was detected many times. Its matching antigen is unknown. The read finishes 3 residues shy of the CDR3 end, and the germline J gene is used to complete it. Heparinized whole blood, about 4.5 to 9 ml, came from each donor. Germline V gives CDR1 SQVTM, CDR2 ANQGSEA. V lost 7 bases and J lost 5, with 14 bases in between. The CDR3 has 12 residues. This sample stems from a study of T cell clonality in common variable immunodeficiency. Whole-study results and caveats: CVID subjects had higher TCRbeta clonality than healthy controls, most marked in about a third. Fewer deletions and N-nucleotide insertions were reportedly seen in common variable immunodeficiency TCR beta sequences.

Equal genomic DNA amounts from CVID and control samples were sequenced. Using immunoSEQ multiplex PCR, the repertoire was profiled, and TCRdb retains in-frame clones only, with some absent. This sample has roughly 60,000 clones, each found more than once. Sequencing used peripheral blood mononuclear cells. V is TRBV29-1 and J is TRBJ2-5, with D possibly matching TRBD1 (6 bases). This TCR was recovered from a person aged 18 to 75 in good health. CDR3 residues: CSAGQSGETQYF. Incomplete CDR3 DNA: TGCAGCGCTGGACAGTCCGGGGAGACC.